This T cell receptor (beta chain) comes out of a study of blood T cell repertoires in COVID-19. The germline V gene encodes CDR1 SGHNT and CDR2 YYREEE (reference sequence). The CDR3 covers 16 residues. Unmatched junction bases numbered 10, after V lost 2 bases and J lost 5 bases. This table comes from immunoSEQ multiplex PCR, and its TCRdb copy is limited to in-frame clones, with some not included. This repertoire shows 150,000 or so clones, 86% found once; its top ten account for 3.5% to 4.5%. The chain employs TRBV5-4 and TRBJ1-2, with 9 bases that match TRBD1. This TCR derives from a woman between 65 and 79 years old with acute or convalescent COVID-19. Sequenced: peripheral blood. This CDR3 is CASSFPGQGRLYGYTF. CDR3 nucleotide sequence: TGTGCCAGCAGCTTCCCTGGACAGGGGAGGTTGTATGGCTACACCTTC. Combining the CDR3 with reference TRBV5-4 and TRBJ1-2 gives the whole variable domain ETGVTQSPTHLIKTRGQQVTLRCSSQSGHNTVSWYQQALGQGPQFIFQYYREEENGRGNFPPRFSGLQFPNYSSELNVNALELDDSALYLCASSFPGQGRLYGYTFGSGTRLTVV.